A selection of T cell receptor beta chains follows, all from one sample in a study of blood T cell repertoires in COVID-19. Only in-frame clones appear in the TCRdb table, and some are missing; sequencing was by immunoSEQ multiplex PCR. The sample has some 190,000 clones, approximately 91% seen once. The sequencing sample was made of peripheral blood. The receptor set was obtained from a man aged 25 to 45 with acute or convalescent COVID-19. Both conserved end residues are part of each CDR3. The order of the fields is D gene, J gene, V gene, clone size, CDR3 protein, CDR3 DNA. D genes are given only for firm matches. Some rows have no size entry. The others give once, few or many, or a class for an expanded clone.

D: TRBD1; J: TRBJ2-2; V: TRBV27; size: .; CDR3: CASSSRTGTDTGELFF; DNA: TGTGCCAGCAGTTCCCGGACAGGAACGGACACCGGGGAGCTGTTTTTT
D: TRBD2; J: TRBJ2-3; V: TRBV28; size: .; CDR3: CASTRGGGTDTQYF; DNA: TGTGCCAGCACTCGGGGCGGGGGAACAGATACGCAGTATTTT
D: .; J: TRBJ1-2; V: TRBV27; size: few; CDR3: CASSFLGEDGYTF; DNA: TGTGCCAGCAGTTTCCTAGGAGAGGATGGCTACACCTTC
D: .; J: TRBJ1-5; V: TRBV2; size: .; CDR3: CASNRYEINQPQHF; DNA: TGTGCCAGCAATCGGTATGAGATCAATCAGCCCCAGCATTTT
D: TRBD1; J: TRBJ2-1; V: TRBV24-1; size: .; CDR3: CATSGKGTGGSNEQFF; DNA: TGTGCCACCAGTGGTAAAGGGACAGGGGGCTCAAATGAGCAGTTCTTC
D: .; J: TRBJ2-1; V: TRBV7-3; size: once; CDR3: CASSYPGFYNEQFF; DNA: TGTGCCAGCAGCTACCCTGGCTTCTACAATGAGCAGTTCTTC
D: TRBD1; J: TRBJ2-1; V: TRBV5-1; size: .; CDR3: CASSLNTGQGPSRQFF; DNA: TGCGCCAGCAGCTTGAATACGGGACAGGGCCCTAGTCGGCAGTTCTTC
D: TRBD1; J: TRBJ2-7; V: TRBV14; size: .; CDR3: CASSPTPGQGPYEQYF; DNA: TGTGCCAGCAGCCCGACCCCTGGACAGGGACCCTACGAGCAGTACTTC
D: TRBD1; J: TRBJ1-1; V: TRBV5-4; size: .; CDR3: CASSPGQGGGGFNTEAFF; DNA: TGTGCCAGCAGCCCGGGACAGGGAGGTGGTGGATTCAACACTGAAGCTTTCTTT
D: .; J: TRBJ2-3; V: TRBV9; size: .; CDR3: CASSVRGTDTQYF; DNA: TGTGCCAGCAGCGTACGTGGCACAGATACGCAGTATTTT
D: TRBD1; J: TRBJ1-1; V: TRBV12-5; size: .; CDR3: CASGLGYDREGNTEAFF; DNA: TGTGCTAGTGGTTTGGGGTATGACAGGGAAGGAAACACTGAAGCTTTCTTT
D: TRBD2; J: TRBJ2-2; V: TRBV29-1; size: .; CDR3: CSARLAGGPGELFF; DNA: TGCAGCGCCCGACTAGCGGGAGGGCCTGGGGAGCTGTTTTTT
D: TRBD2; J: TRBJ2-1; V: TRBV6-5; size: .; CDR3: CASSQTSGRASEQFF; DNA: TGTGCCAGCAGCCAGACTAGCGGGAGGGCAAGTGAGCAGTTCTTC
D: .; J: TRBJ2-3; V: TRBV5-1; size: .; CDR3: CASSSDGLRGTDTQYF; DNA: TGCGCCAGCAGCTCGGACGGCCTCAGGGGCACAGATACGCAGTATTTT
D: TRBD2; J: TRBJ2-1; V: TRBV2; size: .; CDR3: CASSLSGISYNEQFF; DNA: TGTGCCAGCAGTCTTAGCGGGATAAGTTACAATGAGCAGTTCTTC
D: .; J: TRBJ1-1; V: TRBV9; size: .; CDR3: CASSVSPGFTSGMNTEAFF; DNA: TGTGCCAGCAGCGTCAGTCCGGGGTTTACCTCGGGAATGAACACTGAAGCTTTCTTT
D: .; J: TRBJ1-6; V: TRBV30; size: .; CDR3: CAWSKRTVVSPLHF; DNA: TGTGCCTGGAGTAAAAGGACAGTTGTTTCACCCCTCCACTTT
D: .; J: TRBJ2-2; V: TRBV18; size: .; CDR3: CASSPRTTAANTGELFF; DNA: TGTGCCAGCTCCCCAAGGACTACAGCTGCGAACACCGGGGAGCTGTTTTTT
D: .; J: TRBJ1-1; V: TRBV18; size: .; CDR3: CASSPGNQGTEAFF; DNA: TGTGCCAGCTCACCGGGGAATCAGGGAACTGAAGCTTTCTTT
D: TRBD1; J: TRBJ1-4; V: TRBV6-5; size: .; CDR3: CASRPPGQGDEKLFF; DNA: TGTGCCAGCAGACCGCCGGGACAGGGAGATGAAAAACTGTTTTTT
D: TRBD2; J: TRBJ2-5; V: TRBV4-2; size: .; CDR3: CASSQDFPPSGKETQYF; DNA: TGTGCCAGCAGCCAAGATTTTCCGCCTAGCGGTAAAGAGACCCAGTACTTC
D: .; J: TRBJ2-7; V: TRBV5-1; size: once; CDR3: CASSYTQGKYEQYF; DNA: TGCGCCAGCAGCTACACCCAGGGGAAATACGAGCAGTACTTC
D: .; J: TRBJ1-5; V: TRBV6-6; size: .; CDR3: CATVVGLDQPQHF; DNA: TGTGCCACCGTGGTGGGACTTGATCAGCCCCAGCATTTT
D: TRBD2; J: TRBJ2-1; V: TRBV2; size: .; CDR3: CASRRLAGSSYNEQFF; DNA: TGTGCCAGCAGGCGCTTAGCGGGGTCGTCCTACAATGAGCAGTTCTTC
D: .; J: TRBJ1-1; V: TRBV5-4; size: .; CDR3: CASSLGGNTEAFF; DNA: TGCGCCAGCAGCTTGGGGGGCAACACTGAAGCTTTCTTT
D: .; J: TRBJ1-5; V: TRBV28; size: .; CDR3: CASSSLFNQPQHF; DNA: TGTGCCAGCAGTTCCCTGTTCAATCAGCCCCAGCATTTT
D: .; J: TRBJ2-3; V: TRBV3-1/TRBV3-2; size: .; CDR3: CASSQGASQDTQYF; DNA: TGTGCCAGCAGCCAAGGGGCCAGCCAGGATACGCAGTATTTT
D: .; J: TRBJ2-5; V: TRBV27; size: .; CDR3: CASNSSGEETQYF; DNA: TGTGCCAGCAATTCGTCAGGGGAAGAGACCCAGTACTTC
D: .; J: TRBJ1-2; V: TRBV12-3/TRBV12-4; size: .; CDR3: CASSFQVGAGYTF; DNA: TGTGCCAGCAGTTTCCAGGTGGGGGCTGGCTACACCTTC